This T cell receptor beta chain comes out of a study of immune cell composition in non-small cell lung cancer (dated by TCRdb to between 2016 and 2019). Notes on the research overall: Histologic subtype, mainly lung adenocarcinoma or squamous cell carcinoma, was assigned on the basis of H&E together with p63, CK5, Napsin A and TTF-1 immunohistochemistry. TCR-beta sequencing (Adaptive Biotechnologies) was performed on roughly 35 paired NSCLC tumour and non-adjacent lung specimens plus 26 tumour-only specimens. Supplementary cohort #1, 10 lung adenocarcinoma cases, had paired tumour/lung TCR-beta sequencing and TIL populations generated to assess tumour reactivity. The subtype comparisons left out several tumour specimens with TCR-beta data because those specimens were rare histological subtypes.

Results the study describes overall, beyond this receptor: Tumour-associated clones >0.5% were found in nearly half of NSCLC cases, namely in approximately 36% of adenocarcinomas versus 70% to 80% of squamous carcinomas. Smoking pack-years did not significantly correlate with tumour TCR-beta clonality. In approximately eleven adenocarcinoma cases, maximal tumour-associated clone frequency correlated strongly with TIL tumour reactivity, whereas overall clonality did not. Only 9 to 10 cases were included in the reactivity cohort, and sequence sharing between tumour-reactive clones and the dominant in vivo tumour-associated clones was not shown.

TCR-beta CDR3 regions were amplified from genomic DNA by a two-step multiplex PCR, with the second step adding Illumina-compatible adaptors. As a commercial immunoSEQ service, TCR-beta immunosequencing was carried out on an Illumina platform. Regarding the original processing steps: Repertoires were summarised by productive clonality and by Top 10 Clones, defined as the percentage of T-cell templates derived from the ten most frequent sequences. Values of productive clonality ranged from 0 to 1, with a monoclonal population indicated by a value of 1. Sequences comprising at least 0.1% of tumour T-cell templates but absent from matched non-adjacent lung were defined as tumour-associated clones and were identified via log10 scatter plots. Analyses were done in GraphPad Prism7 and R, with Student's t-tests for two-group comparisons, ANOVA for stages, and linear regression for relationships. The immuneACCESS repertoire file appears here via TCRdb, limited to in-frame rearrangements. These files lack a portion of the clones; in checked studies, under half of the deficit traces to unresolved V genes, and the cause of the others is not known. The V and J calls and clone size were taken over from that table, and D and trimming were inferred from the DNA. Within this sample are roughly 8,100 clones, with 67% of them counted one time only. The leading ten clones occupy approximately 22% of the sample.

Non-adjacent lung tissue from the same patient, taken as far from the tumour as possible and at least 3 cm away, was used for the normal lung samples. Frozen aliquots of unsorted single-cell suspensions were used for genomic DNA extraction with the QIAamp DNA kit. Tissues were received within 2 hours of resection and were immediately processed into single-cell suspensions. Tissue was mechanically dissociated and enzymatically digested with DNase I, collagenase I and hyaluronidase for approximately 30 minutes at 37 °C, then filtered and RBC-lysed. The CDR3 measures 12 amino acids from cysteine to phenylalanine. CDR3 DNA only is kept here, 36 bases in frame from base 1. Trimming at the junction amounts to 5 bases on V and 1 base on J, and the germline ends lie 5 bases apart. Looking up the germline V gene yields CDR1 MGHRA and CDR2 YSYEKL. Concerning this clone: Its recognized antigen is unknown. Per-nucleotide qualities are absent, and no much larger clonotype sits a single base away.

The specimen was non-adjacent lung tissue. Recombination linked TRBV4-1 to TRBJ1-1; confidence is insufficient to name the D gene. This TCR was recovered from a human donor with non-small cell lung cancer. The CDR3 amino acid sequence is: CASSGRNTEAFF. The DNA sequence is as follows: TGCGCCAGCAGCGGGCGGAACACTGAAGCTTTCTTT.